These 29 T cell receptor beta chains originate from one sample sequenced in a study of tumor-infiltrating lymphocytes in glioblastoma multiforme (dated by TCRdb to 2016 to 2017). Instrument on record: Illumina HiSeq 2500. TCRB libraries were constructed from RNA through three rounds of nested multiplex PCR following a modified ARM-PCR protocol with multiple V-beta primers and a C-beta primer. The public reads were run again by TCRdb, first through fastp at Q25 and then through MiXCR, and only productive beta chains were kept. Entries that share a CDR3 protein sequence are merged under the most common genes and DNA. The sample has about 19,000 distinct CDR3 sequences on record, 60% to 80% of them singletons. The biggest ten clones account for 18% of the sample. The sample consisted of peripheral blood. Receptors were obtained from a male donor with glioblastoma.

In the case of this clonotype: A junction end diverges from the germline sequence, so it may reflect a read error. This chain links TRBV11-2 with TRBJ1-5, with 7 positions matching TRBD1. Germline CDR1 SGHAT, CDR2 FQNNGV. The CDR3 is made up of 16 amino acids. CDR3 DNA sequence: TGTGCCAGCACACATAAGCAGGGGGAATCAATCAGTCCCAGCATTTTT. Its protein product is CASTHKQGESISPSIF.

This chain uses TRBV6-2 or TRBV6-3 with TRBJ2-7; 12 positions agree with TRBD2. The length of the CDR3 is 15 residues. Trimming cost V 6 bases and J 4 bases; bases outside gene matches: 7. Per germline, CDR1 MNHEY and CDR2 SVGEGT. CDR3 sequence: CASRPLTSGGYEQYF. DNA for the CDR3: TGTGCCAGCAGACCTCTGACTAGCGGGGGTTACGAGCAGTACTTC.

Note on this clonotype: No conserved phenylalanine or tryptophan ends this CDR3, so it is likely a read error. The genes are TRBV5-1 and TRBJ2-3; 7 nucleotides line up with TRBD1. This CDR3 contains 15 residues. The ends lost 0 bases at V and 7 bases at J; junction bases unmatched: 8. Germline V gene data show CDR1 as SGHRS and CDR2 as YFSETQ. CDR3 amino acids: CASSLAQGPINTQYL. Written as DNA, the CDR3 is TGCGCCAGCAGCTTGGCACAGGGGCCTATTAATACGCAGTATCTT.

A word on this clonotype: The conserved final phenylalanine or tryptophan is absent from the CDR3, which likely points to a read error. The rearrangement joins TRBV11-2 to TRBJ2-3; a weak D match, TRBD1 (6 bases). V dropped 8 bases and J dropped 0 bases, with 15 bases sitting between them. The germline gives CDR1 SGHAT, CDR2 FQNNGV. The CDR3 contains 15 residues. Here the CDR3 DNA reads TGTGCCAGCGGTCAGGGGTGGGTTAGCACAGATACGCAGTATTCT. Its protein product is CASGQGWVSTDTQYS.

Comment on this clonotype: This may arise from a read error, as a much more abundant clone is one base away. This rearrangement joins TRBV7-9 to TRBJ2-1; D might be TRBD1 (6 bases). CDR1 and CDR2 (germline): SEHNR, FQNEAQ (reference sequence). The CDR3 sequence is 13 residues long. In DNA form, the CDR3 reads TGTGCCAGCAACTTAGGACAGAACAATGAGCAGTTCTTC. Amino acids: CASNLGQNNEQFF.

V and J are TRBV20-1 and TRBJ1-3; D is uncertain. In germline, CDR1 is DFQATT, CDR2 SNEGSKA (reference sequence). V was pared by 1 base and J by 1 base, with 5 bases between. The CDR3 consists of 13 residues. The CDR3 sequence is CSARAFSGNTIYF. The CDR3 DNA reads TGCAGTGCTAGAGCGTTTTCTGGAAACACCATATATTTT.

The V and J genes are TRBV29-1 and TRBJ2-4, with D tentatively TRBD1 (6 bases). The CDR3 consists of 13 residues. The V gene lost 5 bases and the J gene lost 7 bases, with 15 bases spanning the gap. CDR1 and CDR2 (germline): SQVTM, ANQGSEA. For the CDR3, the DNA is TGCAGCGTTCGTTGGGACAACAAGAACATTCAGTACTTC. Translation: CSVRWDNKNIQYF.

Concerning this clonotype: Without the conserved terminal phenylalanine or tryptophan, this CDR3 likely stems from a read error. The chain employs TRBV11-2 and TRBJ1-2; tentatively, D is TRBD1 (5 bases). Germline lookup yields CDR1 SGHAT and CDR2 FQNNGV. CDR3 size: 15 residues. In DNA, the CDR3 is TGTGCCGGCAGCTTAGTACCAGGGCAATACTATGGCTACACCCTC. Translating it yields CAGSLVPGQYYGYTL.

The rearrangement uses TRBV11-2 and TRBJ2-2, with 8 bases aligning to TRBD2. The V segment lost 1 base and the J segment 6 bases; nucleotides outside the gene matches: 10. Germline CDR1 and CDR2: SGHAT and FQNNGV. The CDR3 extends over 17 amino acids. CDR3 protein: CASSLGRAGVTSGELFF. The CDR3 region has the DNA TGTGCCAGCAGCTTAGGGAGAGCGGGAGTCACTTCCGGGGAGCTGTTTTTT.

The chain combines TRBV20-1 with TRBJ2-5, with 12 bases aligning to TRBD2. The CDR3 covers 16 residues. Germline V gene sequence: CDR1 DFQATT, CDR2 SNEGSKA (reference sequence). The junction had 9 bases not matched to a gene; V was cut back by 3 bases and J by 4 bases. CDR3 region: CSASWATSGSGETQYF. For the CDR3, the DNA is TGCAGTGCTAGTTGGGCGACTAGCGGGAGTGGAGAGACCCAGTACTTC.

Details on this clonotype: As the CDR3 is not closed by the conserved phenylalanine or tryptophan, this likely results from a read error. V usage is TRBV20-1 and J usage is TRBJ2-2; 8 bases align to TRBD2. The CDR3 covers 14 residues. Germline CDR1 reads DFQATT; CDR2 reads SNEGSKA (reference sequence). V trimming: 3 bases; J trimming: 2 bases; junction bases outside the gene matches: 2. CDR3 sequence: CSARLAGNTGELFS. The CDR3 region has the DNA TGCAGTGCTAGGCTAGCGGGTAACACCGGGGAGCTGTTTTCT.

This clonotype appeared a single time. The chain uses TRBV11-2 and TRBJ2-1; the match to TRBD1 covers 9 bases. J lost 12 bases, V lost 4 bases, and 16 bases had no gene match. Germline V gene lookup returns CDR1 SGHAT and CDR2 FQNNGV. This CDR3 is built from 16 residues. The CDR3 loop reads CASSCDRGKVNNWQFF. Written as DNA, the CDR3 is TGTGCCAGCAGCTGCGACAGGGGGAAGGTCAACAATTGGCAGTTCTTC. Using reference TRBV11-2 and TRBJ2-1 for the parts outside the CDR3, the full variable domain is EAGVAQSPRYKIIEKRQSVAFWCNPISGHATLYWYQQILGQGPKLLIQFQNNGVVDDSQLPKDRFSAERLKGVDSTLKIQPAKLEDSAVYLCASSCDRGKVNNWQFFGPGTRLTVL.

Note on this clonotype: A read error is likely, as this CDR3 ends without the conserved phenylalanine or tryptophan. The chain couples TRBV20-1 to TRBJ2-1; D remains unclear. Germline V lookup: CDR1 DFQATT, CDR2 SNEGSKA (reference sequence). The CDR3 is made up of 11 amino acids. Trimming stripped 2 bases from V and 2 bases from J, with 1 base between. CDR3 nucleotides: TGCAGTGCTAGACCCTACAATGAGCAGTTCCTC. Its translation is CSARPYNEQFL.

The chain joins TRBV5-1 to TRBJ2-2; tentatively, D is TRBD1 (6 bases). The CDR3 is 13 residues long. Per germline, CDR1 SGHRS and CDR2 YFSETQ. V gave up 0 bases and J gave up 7 bases, with 7 bases separating them. The CDR3 coding sequence is TGCGCCAGCAGCTTGGGGGACATCGGGGAGCTGTTTTTT. This codes for CASSLGDIGELFF.

This clonotype was counted a few times. The J gene is TRBJ2-1, the V gene TRBV20-1; 12 nucleotides match TRBD2. The trim removed 4 bases at V and 10 bases at J, leaving 14 bases unmatched. The CDR3 runs to 16 residues. In germline, CDR1 is DFQATT, CDR2 SNEGSKA (reference sequence). This CDR3 is CSATGTSGGPGGEQFF. DNA of the CDR3: TGCAGTGCTACCGGAACTAGCGGGGGGCCGGGAGGGGAGCAGTTCTTC.

The table lists this clonotype with a few counts. The chain employs TRBV20-1 and TRBJ2-1; 8 nucleotides align to TRBD1. The J segment lost 3 bases and the V segment lost 3 bases, leaving 4 bases of the junction unmatched. Per the germline V gene, CDR1 is DFQATT and CDR2 is SNEGSKA (reference sequence). The length of the CDR3 is 14 residues. This CDR3 is CSARDRVNYNEQFF. CDR3 bases: TGCAGTGCTAGGGACAGGGTGAACTACAATGAGCAGTTCTTC.

The rearrangement joins TRBV11-2 to TRBJ2-1; 7 bases line up with TRBD2. Germline CDR1 is SGHAT and CDR2 is FQNNGV. V trimming: 2 bases; J trimming: 7 bases; junction bases outside the gene matches: 11. This CDR3 has 16 amino acids. The CDR3 nucleotides are TGTGCCAGCAGCTTATTGCGCGGGAGAGTTCGAAATGAGCAGTTCTTC. Amino acids: CASSLLRGRVRNEQFF.

This chain connects TRBV20-1 to TRBJ2-1; 9 bases are a match to TRBD2. CDR1 is DFQATT and CDR2 is SNEGSKA in the germline V gene (reference sequence). Trimming cost V 5 bases and J 3 bases; bases outside gene matches: 11. This CDR3 spans 16 amino acids. The CDR3 bases are TGCAGTGCTGGAGGGGCTAGCGGGGTCCTCTACAATGAGCAGTTCTTC. Protein: CSAGGASGVLYNEQFF.

This clonotype was seen many times. The rearrangement uses TRBV12-3 or TRBV12-4 and TRBJ1-2; 8 nucleotides match TRBD1. Trimming cost V 5 bases and J 7 bases; bases outside gene matches: 3. This CDR3 contains 12 residues. The CDR3 spells CASSPGQAGYTF. DNA for the CDR3: TGTGCCAGCAGTCCGGGACAGGCTGGCTACACCTTC.

The rearrangement joins TRBV6-1 to TRBJ2-3; 7 bases are shared with TRBD1. V dropped 3 bases and J dropped 0; count of bases not matched to a gene: 3. Germline values: CDR1 MNHNS, CDR2 SASEGT. The CDR3 contains 15 residues. CDR3 residues: CASSDTGQSTDTQYF. The CDR3 DNA reads as TGTGCCAGCAGTGACACGGGACAGAGCACAGATACGCAGTATTTT.

The chain couples TRBV6-5 to TRBJ1-5; TRBD1 matches at 8 bases. Trimming removed 6 bases from V and 4 bases from J; junction bases left unmatched: 5. The germline gives CDR1 MNHEY, CDR2 SVGAGI. The CDR3 is 14 residues long. The CDR3 loop is CASRRTGRNQPQHF. Here the CDR3 DNA reads TGTGCCAGCAGAAGGACAGGGCGGAATCAGCCCCAGCATTTT.

This clonotype was seen ten or more times. The chain has TRBV29-1 and TRBJ1-2; possibly TRBD1 for D (5 bases). Germline values: CDR1 SQVTM, CDR2 ANQGSEA. V lost 6 bases and J lost 6, with 20 bases in between. CDR3 length: 14 amino acids. The CDR3 DNA is TGCAGCGTCGCCGCGGGGCCGCTTTTTAATGGCTACACCTTC. It codes for CSVAAGPLFNGYTF.

As to this clonotype: A junction end diverges from the germline sequence, so it may reflect a read error. This chain uses TRBV2 with TRBJ2-3, with a possible D match to TRBD2 (6 bases). The CDR3 covers 14 residues. Germline CDR1 SNHLY, CDR2 FYNNEI. This CDR3 reads CASSIGSLTGTQYF. CDR3 nucleotide sequence: TGTGCCAGCAGTATCGGGAGTCTCACAGGTACGCAGTATTTT.

By share of the sample, this clonotype is medium-sized (0.01 to 0.1%). The rearrangement uses TRBV29-1 and TRBJ2-1, with 12 bases fitting TRBD2. After removal of 7 bases from V and 9 bases from J, the junction contained 4 bases not matched to a gene. The CDR3 is 12 amino acids. The germline gives CDR1 SQVTM, CDR2 ANQGSEA. The CDR3 DNA reads TGCAGCGCATCGGGACTAGCGGGTGAGCAGTTCTTC. Protein product: CSASGLAGEQFF.

Many counts were recorded for this clonotype. This chain connects TRBV4-1 to TRBJ1-5; D remains unclear. Germline V lookup: CDR1 MGHRA, CDR2 YSYEKL. Trimming left V 0 bases short and J 1 base short, with 13 bases between. The CDR3 extends over 17 amino acids. DNA of the CDR3: TGCGCCAGCAGCCAAGATTTCGGACGGTTAAGCAATCAGCCCCAGCATTTT. Amino acid sequence: CASSQDFGRLSNQPQHF.

As for this clonotype: No conserved phenylalanine or tryptophan is present at the end of the CDR3, so a read error is the likely explanation. V and J are TRBV29-1 and TRBJ2-1; 7 bases match TRBD2. Germline trimming cut 4 bases from V and 5 bases from J; bases unmatched to any gene: 8. The CDR3 has 14 residues. From germline, CDR1 is SQVTM and CDR2 ANQGSEA. CDR3 sequence: CSVVHGRAHNEQFL. The CDR3 DNA is TGCAGCGTTGTTCATGGGAGGGCCCACAATGAGCAGTTCCTC.

This clonotype is labeled large. The gene calls are TRBV11-2 and TRBJ2-1, with TRBD2 as a possible D gene (5 bases). With 6 bases removed from V and 4 bases from J, the gap between germline ends came to 19 bases. The CDR3 spans 16 residues. Looked up from germline, CDR1 is SGHAT and CDR2 is FQNNGV. This chain's CDR3 is CASRDLRGANYNEQFF. The CDR3 region has the DNA TGTGCCAGCAGGGATCTCCGGGGAGCGAATTACAATGAGCAGTTCTTC.

V is TRBV28 and J is TRBJ2-7, with unresolved D. Germline V CDR1 and CDR2: MDHEN, SYDVKM. This CDR3 has 15 amino acids. The ends were cut back, 2 bases at V and 2 bases at J, with 13 bases in the middle. CDR3 bases: TGTGCCAGCAGTTTAGGGCAGCCCTTCACCTACGAGCAGTACTTC. It encodes CASSLGQPFTYEQYF. Filled out from reference TRBV28 and TRBJ2-7, the complete variable domain reads DVKVTQSSRYLVKRTGEKVFLECVQDMDHENMFWYRQDPGLGLRLIYFSYDVKMKEKGDIPEGYSVSREKKERFSLILESASTNQTSMYLCASSLGQPFTYEQYFGPGTRLTVT.

CDR3 in DNA: TGTGCCAGCACCGAGGACTTCGGACAGCCCCAGCATTTT. It specifies CASTEDFGQPQHF. This sequence joins TRBV2 and TRBJ1-5; D gene unclear. The CDR3 consists of 13 residues. The V gene's germline CDR1 is SNHLY and CDR2 FYNNEI. Trimming took 7 bases from V and 7 from J, leaving 14 bases between them.